The 13 T cell receptor beta chains in this list originate from one sample, sequenced in a study of cytomegalovirus exposure and HLA in healthy donors. 60 Vbeta and 13 Jbeta primers were used in PCR. Sequenced by immunoSEQ multiplex PCR; TCRdb stores in-frame clones only, minus some. The table for this sample gives roughly 40,000 clones. The sequencing input was PBMCs. These receptors all stem from a man aged 35 to 55 in good health and CMV-seropositive.

The rearrangement links TRBV5-5 to TRBJ1-2; D is undetermined. The V gene's germline CDR1 is SGHKS and CDR2 YYEKEE (reference sequence). V lost 1 base, J lost 0 bases, and 7 bases lay in between. This CDR3 has 14 residues. As DNA, the CDR3 is TGTGCCAGCAGCTTGATGGGCGCTAACTATGGCTACACCTTC. Translation: CASSLMGANYGYTF. Complete variable domain (other parts from reference TRBV5-5 and TRBJ1-2): DAGVTQSPTHLIKTRGQQVTLRCSPISGHKSVSWYQQVLGQGPQFIFQYYEKEERGRGNFPDRFSARQFPNYSSELNVNALLLGDSALYLCASSLMGANYGYTFGSGTRLTVV.

The genes are TRBV18 and TRBJ1-1; D remains unclear. The germline gives CDR1 KGHSH, CDR2 LQKENI. The CDR3 spans 12 residues. Trimming took 2 bases from V and 5 from J, leaving 6 bases between them. CDR3 DNA sequence: TGTGCCAGCTCACCAGGGAGGACTGAAGCTTTCTTT. Translated, it gives CASSPGRTEAFF.

The chain uses TRBV5-4 and TRBJ2-3, with D perhaps TRBD2 (5 bases). The CDR3 is made up of 13 amino acids. The germline V gene has CDR1 SGHNT and CDR2 YYREEE (reference sequence). The V and J ends lost 2 bases and 4 bases respectively, with 8 bases between them. CDR3 DNA sequence: TGTGCCAGCAGCTTATCCGGGGCAGATACGCAGTATTTT. Translation gives CASSLSGADTQYF. Filled out from reference TRBV5-4 and TRBJ2-3, the complete variable domain reads ETGVTQSPTHLIKTRGQQVTLRCSSQSGHNTVSWYQQALGQGPQFIFQYYREEENGRGNFPPRFSGLQFPNYSSELNVNALELDDSALYLCASSLSGADTQYFGPGTRLTVL.

The gene calls are TRBV28 and TRBJ2-4; the D gene is possibly TRBD1 (6 bases). The ends were cut back, 5 bases at V and 6 bases at J, with 17 bases in the middle. CDR1 is MDHEN, CDR2 SYDVKM, per germline. CDR3 length: 15 amino acids. CDR3 region: CASSPSDRRGNIQYF. CDR3 nucleotides: TGTGCCAGCAGTCCATCGGACAGAAGGGGAAACATTCAGTACTTC.

A word on this clone: The junction departs from germline at one end; a sequencing error may be responsible. The chain uses TRBV7-7 and TRBJ2-5, with D possibly being TRBD1 (5 bases). The J call could be wrong; TRBJ2-7 is a better fit for the DNA end. Per the germline V gene, CDR1 is SSHAT and CDR2 is FNYEAQ (reference sequence). This CDR3 has 14 residues. CDR3 coding DNA: TGTGCTAGCAGCTTAGGGGCTAACTCCTACGAGCAGTACTTC. Its protein product is CASSLGANSYEQYF.

The rearrangement uses TRBV7-2 and TRBJ2-1, with 10 bases identical to TRBD2. Germline V gene lookup returns CDR1 SGHTA and CDR2 FQGNSA. CDR3 size: 14 residues. The trim removed 8 bases at V and 6 bases at J, leaving 7 bases unmatched. The CDR3 DNA is TGTGCCAGCGGCACTAGCGGGAACGTCAATGAGCAGTTCTTC. Its translation: CASGTSGNVNEQFF.

This chain uses TRBV19 with TRBJ2-3; 7 nucleotides agree with TRBD2. The CDR3 spans 12 residues. Germline CDR1 is LNHDA and CDR2 is SQIVND (reference sequence). J lost 5 bases, V lost 5 bases, and 1 base had no gene match. The chain's CDR3 is CASSSGGDTQYF. CDR3 nucleotides: TGTGCCAGTAGTTCGGGGGGAGATACGCAGTATTTT.

The chain carries TRBV7-9 and TRBJ2-1; TRBD1 matches 8 bases. CDR3 length: 14 amino acids. V shed 5 bases, J shed 5 bases, and the junction held 5 bases outside the gene matches. CDR1 is SEHNR, CDR2 FQNEAQ, per germline (reference sequence). The CDR3 coding sequence is TGTGCCAGCAGCCCTGACAGGGGCGACAATGAGCAGTTCTTC. It specifies CASSPDRGDNEQFF.

V usage is TRBV10-3 and J usage is TRBJ2-2, with 11 bases fitting TRBD1. Germline CDR1 ENHRY, CDR2 SYGVKD. The junction had 4 bases not matched to a gene; V was cut back by 6 bases and J by 7 bases. The CDR3 spans 14 residues. The CDR3, as DNA: TGTGCCATCAGGGGGACAGGGGGGAGCGGGGAGCTGTTTTTT. As protein: CAIRGTGGSGELFF.

For this clone: Additional DNA sequences in this sample encode the identical CDR3. The chain is built from TRBV11-3 and TRBJ1-1; D is unresolved. CDR3 length: 15 amino acids. Looked up from germline, CDR1 is SGHNT and CDR2 is YENEEA. The V and J ends lost 0 bases and 4 bases respectively, with 12 bases between them. The CDR3 is CASSLEAGVATEAFF. The CDR3 DNA sequence: TGTGCCAGCAGCTTAGAGGCCGGGGTGGCCACTGAAGCTTTCTTT. Full variable domain (remainder filled in from reference TRBV11-3 and TRBJ1-1): EAGVVQSPRYKIIEKKQPVAFWCNPISGHNTLYWYLQNLGQGPELLIRYENEEAVDDSQLPKDRFSAERLKGVDSTLKIQPAELGDSAVYLCASSLEAGVATEAFFGQGTRLTVV.

V and J are TRBV6-1 and TRBJ2-2, with 10 bases matching TRBD2. V trimming: 3 bases; J trimming: 4 bases; junction bases outside the gene matches: 5. The CDR3 is 16 residues long. Germline CDR1 and CDR2: MNHNS and SASEGT. CDR3 DNA sequence: TGTGCCAGCAGTGACGGTAGCGGGAGGAGCACCGGGGAGCTGTTTTTT. Protein product: CASSDGSGRSTGELFF.

V usage is TRBV6-1 and J usage is TRBJ2-7; TRBD2 aligns across 7 bases. Germline CDR1 reads MNHNS; CDR2 reads SASEGT. V shed 5 bases, J shed 3 bases, and the junction held 1 base outside the gene matches. There are 12 residues in the CDR3. This CDR3 reads CASSRDYYEQYF. CDR3 DNA: TGTGCCAGCAGTCGGGACTACTACGAGCAGTACTTC.

The rearrangement joins TRBV4-1 to TRBJ1-5; D not resolved. This CDR3 has 17 residues. Trimming shortened V by 2 bases and J by 6 bases, and 20 bases separated the two germline ends. Germline values: CDR1 MGHRA, CDR2 YSYEKL. CDR3 in amino acids: CASSQYEVPGRGQPQHF. The CDR3 DNA reads as TGCGCCAGCAGCCAATATGAAGTCCCAGGCCGGGGTCAGCCCCAGCATTTT.